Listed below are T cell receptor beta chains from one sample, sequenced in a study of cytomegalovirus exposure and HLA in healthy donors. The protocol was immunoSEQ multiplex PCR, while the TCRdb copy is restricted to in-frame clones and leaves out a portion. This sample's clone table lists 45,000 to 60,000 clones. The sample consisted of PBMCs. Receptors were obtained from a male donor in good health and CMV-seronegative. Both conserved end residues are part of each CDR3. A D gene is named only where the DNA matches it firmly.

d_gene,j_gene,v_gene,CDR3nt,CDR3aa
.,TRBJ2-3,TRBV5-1,TGCGCCAGCAGCTCACAGAGCAGGGATGGTACGCAGTATTTT,CASSSQSRDGTQYF
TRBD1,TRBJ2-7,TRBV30,TGTGCCTGGAGTGTCCCAGGGGGATACGAGCAGTACTTC,CAWSVPGGYEQYF
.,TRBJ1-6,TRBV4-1,TGCGCCAGCAGCCAAGATAGGCGGAATTCACCCCTCCACTTT,CASSQDRRNSPLHF
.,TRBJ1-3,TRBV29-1,TGCAGCGTTGACACAGGTGGAAACACCATATATTTT,CSVDTGGNTIYF
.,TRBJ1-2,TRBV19,TGTGCCAGTAGTATTGGCGGGAACTATGGCTACACCTTC,CASSIGGNYGYTF
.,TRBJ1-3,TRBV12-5,TGTGCCAGCGGGGCGTCGATCTCTGGAAACACCATATATTTT,CASGASISGNTIYF
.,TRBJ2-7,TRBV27,TGTGCCAGCAGTTTGAGGACCGGAGGCGAGCAGTACTTC,CASSLRTGGEQYF
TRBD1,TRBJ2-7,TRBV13,TGTGCCAGCAGCTTTGGGGACAGGGGCATCTACGAGCAGTACTTC,CASSFGDRGIYEQYF
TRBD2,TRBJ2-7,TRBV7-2,TGTGCCAGCAGCTCCTCCGGGACTAGCGGGGAAACACTCTACGAGCAGTACTTC,CASSSSGTSGETLYEQYF
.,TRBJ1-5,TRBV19,TGTGCCAGTAGTATGGCGGCCGGGACTCTACGCCATCAGCCCCAGCATTTT,CASSMAAGTLRHQPQHF
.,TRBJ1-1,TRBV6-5,TGTGCCAGCGGACGAGGGAGTATCGGCACTGAAGCTTTCTTT,CASGRGSIGTEAFF
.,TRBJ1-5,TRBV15,TGTGCCACCAGCCCCTTTAGCAATCAGCCCCAGCATTTT,CATSPFSNQPQHF
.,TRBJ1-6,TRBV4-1,TGCGCCAGCAGCCAAGTATTCTTGAGAGGGAACTCCTATAATTCACCCCTCCACTTT,CASSQVFLRGNSYNSPLHF
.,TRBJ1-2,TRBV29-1,TGCAGCGTTGTCCCTGTCCGTTCGGATGGCTACACCTTC,CSVVPVRSDGYTF
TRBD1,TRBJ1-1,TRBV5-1,TGCGCCAGCAAGACGGGACAGGTGAACACTGAAGCTTTCTTT,CASKTGQVNTEAFF
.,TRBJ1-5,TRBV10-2,TGCGCCAGCAGTGAGAACTTTTCAGGGGTTTATAGCAATCAGCCCCAGCATTTT,CASSENFSGVYSNQPQHF
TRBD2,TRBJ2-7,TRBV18,TGTGCCAGCTCACCTAGCGGGGCCGGGTCCTACGAGCAGTACTTC,CASSPSGAGSYEQYF
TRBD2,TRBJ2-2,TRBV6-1,TGTGCCAGCAGTGGACTCTACAAGGGAGCGGGGACCGCCGGGGAGCTGTTTTTT,CASSGLYKGAGTAGELFF
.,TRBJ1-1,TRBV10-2,TGCGCCAGACAGGCGATGAACACTGAAGCTTTCTTT,CARQAMNTEAFF
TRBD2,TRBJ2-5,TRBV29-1,TGCAGCGTCTCCGGGGGGCAAGAGACCCAGTACTTC,CSVSGGQETQYF
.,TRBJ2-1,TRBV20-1,TGCAGTGCTGAGGTCAATGAGCAGTTCTTC,CSAEVNEQFF
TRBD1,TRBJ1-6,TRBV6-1,TGTGCCAGCAGTGAGACCGGGACAGGGAGCTCACCCCTCCACTTT,CASSETGTGSSPLHF
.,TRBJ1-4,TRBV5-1,TGCGCCAGCAGCTTAACCGGACAGACCCATAATGAAAAACTGTTTTTT,CASSLTGQTHNEKLFF
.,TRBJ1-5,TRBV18,TGTGCCAGCTCACCCGGACAGCTCAATCAGCCCCAGCATTTT,CASSPGQLNQPQHF
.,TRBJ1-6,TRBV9,TGTGCCAGCAGCGTAGCGGGTGATAATTCACCCCTCCACTTT,CASSVAGDNSPLHF
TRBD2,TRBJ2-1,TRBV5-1,TGCGCCAGCAGCTTTACTAGCGGGGGGGTCTACAATGAGCAGTTCTTC,CASSFTSGGVYNEQFF